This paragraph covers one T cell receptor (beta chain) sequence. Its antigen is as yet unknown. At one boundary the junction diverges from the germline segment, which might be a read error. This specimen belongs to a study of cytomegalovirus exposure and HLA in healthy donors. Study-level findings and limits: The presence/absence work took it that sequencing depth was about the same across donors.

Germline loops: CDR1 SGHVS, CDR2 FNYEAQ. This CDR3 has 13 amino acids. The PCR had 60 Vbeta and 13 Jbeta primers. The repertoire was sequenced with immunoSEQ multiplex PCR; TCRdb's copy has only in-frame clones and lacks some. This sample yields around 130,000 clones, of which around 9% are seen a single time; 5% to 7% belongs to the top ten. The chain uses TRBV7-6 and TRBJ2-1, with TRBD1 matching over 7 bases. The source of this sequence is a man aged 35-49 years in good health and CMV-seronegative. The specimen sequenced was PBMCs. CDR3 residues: CVSSQGQYNEQFF. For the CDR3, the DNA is TGTGTCAGCAGCCAGGGACAGTACAATGAGCAGTTCTTC.